In its sample, the clone carrying this T cell receptor (beta chain) was seen once. Antigen specificity is unknown. The PCR used 60 Vbeta and 13 Jbeta primers. Profiled with immunoSEQ multiplex PCR; TCRdb holds only in-frame clones, not every one. The sample has 150,000 to 200,000 clones, about three quarters seen once. This record comes from a study of cytomegalovirus exposure and HLA in healthy donors. Study observations and caveats: CMV serostatus stood as the only immune exposure information on hand. TCR beta chains associated with HLA were, in a later analysis, more clonally expanded than equally common others. It was likely that a cluster of highly shared sequence variants was a sequencing artifact.

Each donor was healthy, and each was a bone marrow donor. CDR1 KGHSH and CDR2 LQKENI come from the germline V gene. V lost 4 bases to trimming and J lost 1 base, with 10 bases between them. This CDR3 region has 15 residues. The V and J genes are TRBV18 and TRBJ2-2; D gene uncertain. The receptor comes from a man aged 40-49 years in good health and CMV-seropositive. The sequencing sample was made of PBMCs. In DNA, the CDR3 is TGTGCCAGCTCACTACGGCCAGGGAACACCGGGGAGCTGTTTTTT. Translation: CASSLRPGNTGELFF.